The 30 T cell receptor beta chains reported below all come from one sample, sequenced in a study of blood T cell repertoires in COVID-19 (dated by TCRdb to the early 2020s). Libraries were made using the immunoSEQ multiplex PCR assay. Entries here come from immuneACCESS through TCRdb and include only in-frame sequences with V and J called. Some clones fail to appear in such tables; in the studies checked, an unresolved V gene covers under half of the shortfall, and the cause of the remainder is unknown. The table for this sample lists roughly 260,000 clones; more than 70% of them were counted only once. The ten largest clones add up to 2.3% of the sample. Sequencing input: peripheral blood. These receptors were collected from a woman aged 45-65 years with acute or convalescent COVID-19.

This sequence joins TRBV21-1 and TRBJ2-2; the DNA was not compared with TRBD2, the D call given in the table. TRBV21-1 represents a pseudogene. CDR3 length: 19 amino acids. For the CDR3, the DNA is TGTGCCAGCAGCAAAGTGGGAGCGAAGTTTGGGAAAAACACCGGGGAGCTGTTTTTT. Translation gives CASSKVGAKFGKNTGELFF.

The chain couples TRBV6-2 or TRBV6-3 to TRBJ2-4; possible D gene TRBD2, 6 bases. The CDR3 has 17 amino acids. Germline lookup yields CDR1 MNHEY and CDR2 SVGEGT. V shed 3 bases and J shed 3 bases, with 18 bases lying between them. The CDR3 reads CASSYRAGLGVKNIQYF. CDR3 sequence (DNA): TGTGCCAGCAGTTATAGGGCGGGACTTGGAGTCAAAAACATTCAGTACTTC.

The chain links TRBV28 to TRBJ2-1, with 12 bases identical to TRBD2. The CDR3 length is 16 residues. Germline V gene lookup returns CDR1 MDHEN and CDR2 SYDVKM. V lost 5 bases to trimming and J lost 7 bases; unmatched junction nucleotides: 9. CDR3: CASSTPGLAGRNEQFF. The CDR3 nucleotides read TGTGCCAGCAGTACCCCCGGACTAGCGGGAAGAAATGAGCAGTTCTTC.

The V gene is TRBV11-3, the J gene TRBJ2-2; the match to TRBD2 covers 9 bases. The CDR3 is 18 residues long. V shed 5 bases, J shed 7 bases, and the junction held 17 bases outside the gene matches. Germline CDR1 and CDR2: SGHNT and YENEEA. CDR3 sequence (DNA): TGTGCCAGCAGCGAATCAGGGGCCGCGGGAGGGCCCGGCGGGGAGCTGTTTTTT. Its protein is CASSESGAAGGPGGELFF.

Only one count was recorded for this clone. The chain carries TRBV5-1 and TRBJ2-5; tentative D call: TRBD1 (6 bases). Trimming stripped 4 bases from V and 5 bases from J, with 9 bases between. From germline, CDR1 is SGHRS and CDR2 YFSETQ. The CDR3 runs to 12 residues. CDR3 loop: CASSPQGETQYF. The CDR3 DNA follows: TGCGCCAGCAGCCCTCAGGGGGAGACCCAGTACTTC.

The chain links TRBV15 to TRBJ2-7; no reliable D call. The CDR3 length is 12 residues. Germline loops: CDR1 LNHNV, CDR2 YYDKDF (reference sequence). V gave up 5 bases and J gave up 4 bases, with 9 bases separating them. CDR3 sequence (DNA): TGTGCCACCAGCCCCCGTCTTTACGAGCAGTACTTC. Its protein product is CATSPRLYEQYF.

This chain joins TRBV5-1 and TRBJ2-1, with unresolved D. The V gene's germline CDR1 is SGHRS and CDR2 YFSETQ. V dropped 0 bases and J dropped 8 bases, with 3 bases sitting between them. CDR3 length: 11 amino acids. The CDR3, as DNA: TGCGCCAGCAGCTTGGCGGATGAGCAGTTCTTC. It translates to CASSLADEQFF.

V and J are TRBV7-2 and TRBJ1-4; D remains ambiguous. The V end lost 1 base, the J end lost 0 bases, and 6 bases lay between the germline ends. The CDR3 sequence is 15 residues long. Germline V lookup: CDR1 SGHTA, CDR2 FQGNSA. CDR3 sequence (DNA): TGTGCCAGCAGCTTAGACAGCCCAACTAATGAAAAACTGTTTTTT. Amino acids: CASSLDSPTNEKLFF.

The chain carries TRBV12-3 or TRBV12-4 and TRBJ2-1; TRBD1 might be the D (7 bases). The CDR3 sequence is 13 residues long. Trimming took 7 bases from V and 10 from J, leaving 17 bases between them. The CDR3 is CASTLSQGGEQFF. CDR3 bases: TGTGCCAGCACCCTCTCGCAGGGGGGAGAGCAGTTCTTC.

The rearrangement uses TRBV28 and TRBJ1-1, with D possibly being TRBD1 (5 bases). CDR3 length equals 16 residues. Trimming removed 7 bases at V and 10 bases at J, with 28 bases between. The germline gives CDR1 MDHEN, CDR2 SYDVKM. DNA for the CDR3: TGTGCCAGCATCCCAACCAGGGTTTTCTACGGTTCGGTAGCTTTCTTT. Its translation is CASIPTRVFYGSVAFF.

This rearrangement joins TRBV5-4 to TRBJ2-1; 8 nucleotides agree with TRBD2. The CDR3 is 14 amino acids. Per germline, CDR1 SGHNT and CDR2 YYREEE (reference sequence). With V trimmed by 2 bases and J by 7 bases, 5 bases remained unmatched. CDR3 loop: CASSFTGGGNEQFF. In DNA form, the CDR3 reads TGTGCCAGCAGCTTCACGGGAGGGGGAAATGAGCAGTTCTTC.

The chain uses TRBV7-9 and TRBJ1-4; D unclear. Germline V CDR1 and CDR2: SEHNR, FQNEAQ (reference sequence). There are 13 residues in the CDR3. Trimming cost V 5 bases and J 13 bases, with 17 bases left between them. The CDR3 spells CASSPRGGRRLFF. The DNA for the CDR3 is TGTGCCAGCAGCCCCCGCGGAGGGAGAAGACTGTTTTTT.

This clone was seen a few times. V and J are TRBV9 and TRBJ1-6; weak D call: TRBD1 (6 bases). V was cut by 3 bases and J by 0 bases, with 10 bases left in between. The germline V gene encodes CDR1 SGDLS and CDR2 YYNGEE. The CDR3 length is 16 residues. The CDR3 is CASSATGSSYNSPLHF. CDR3 coding DNA: TGTGCCAGCAGCGCTACAGGGAGCTCCTATAATTCACCCCTCCACTTT.

V and J are TRBV14 and TRBJ2-1, with D tentatively TRBD2 (6 bases). The CDR3 extends over 17 amino acids. Trimming pared 1 base from V and 6 bases from J, leaving 19 bases between. In germline, CDR1 is SGHDN, CDR2 FVKESK. CDR3 coding DNA: TGTGCCAGCAGCCAAGTCTTGACTAGTTGGTCGGCCAATGAGCAGTTCTTC. Protein product: CASSQVLTSWSANEQFF.

The CDR3 coding sequence is TGTGCCAGCTCACCGACTAGTGATGAGCAGTTCTTC. Translating it yields CASSPTSDEQFF. This sequence joins TRBV18 and TRBJ2-1; a possible D gene is TRBD2 (6 bases). The CDR3 totals 12 residues. In germline, CDR1 is KGHSH, CDR2 LQKENI. V lost 3 bases, J lost 8 bases, and 8 bases lay in between.

This clone was seen once. Written as DNA, the CDR3 is TGTGCCAGCAGGGACAGGGTGGGAACTGAAGCTTTCTTT. The encoded protein is CASRDRVGTEAFF. This chain joins TRBV5-4 and TRBJ1-1; TRBD1 aligns across 8 bases. The CDR3 runs 13 residues. From germline, CDR1 is SGHNT and CDR2 YYREEE (reference sequence). Trimming cost V 5 bases and J 5 bases; bases outside gene matches: 5.

The rearrangement joins TRBV29-1 to TRBJ1-2; D not certain. The germline CDR1 and CDR2 sequences are SQVTM and ANQGSEA. This CDR3 spans 12 amino acids. V gave up 0 bases and J gave up 8 bases, with 10 bases separating them. The CDR3 bases are TGCAGCGTTGAAGATCTTGGAGGGGGCTACACCTTC. Its translation is CSVEDLGGGYTF.

This clone has more than one count but fewer than ten. Other nucleotide sequences in the sample specify the same CDR3. The rearrangement links TRBV5-1 to TRBJ2-5, with 8 bases fitting TRBD2. Per germline, CDR1 SGHRS and CDR2 YFSETQ. Trimming removed 0 bases from V and 4 bases from J; junction bases left unmatched: 5. The CDR3 length is 15 residues. The CDR3 region has the DNA TGCGCCAGCAGCTTGGGGCTAGCGGGCGGAGAGACCCAGTACTTC. Residues: CASSLGLAGGETQYF.

In nucleotides, the CDR3 is TGTGCCAGCTCACCACCGCTTCGGGAGGGCATTTACAATGAGCAGTTCTTC. Its translation is CASSPPLREGIYNEQFF. The J gene is TRBJ2-1, the V gene TRBV18; 8 positions match TRBD2. The germline gives CDR1 KGHSH, CDR2 LQKENI. The V gene end was trimmed by 0 bases and the J gene end by 4 bases; junction bases not matched to a gene: 8. The CDR3 runs to 17 residues.

The chain uses TRBV5-1 and TRBJ1-1, with D perhaps matching TRBD1 (6 bases). This CDR3 is 14 amino acids long. Per the germline V gene, CDR1 is SGHRS and CDR2 is YFSETQ. Trimming took 4 bases from V and 4 from J, leaving 14 bases between them. Here the CDR3 reads CASSLGQMGTEAFF. CDR3 sequence (DNA): TGCGCCAGCAGCCTCGGACAGATGGGCACTGAAGCTTTCTTT.

This chain joins TRBV5-5 and TRBJ1-2, with D hard to call. Trimming cost V 1 base and J 13 bases, with 11 bases left between them. CDR3 length equals 11 residues. The germline CDR1 and CDR2 sequences are SGHKS and YYEKEE (reference sequence). CDR3 sequence (DNA): TGTGCCAGCAGCTTGTTGGCTGGCGGCACCTTC. Translating it yields CASSLLAGGTF.

V is TRBV5-4 and J is TRBJ1-1, with D possibly being TRBD1 (5 bases). Germline values: CDR1 SGHNT, CDR2 YYREEE (reference sequence). The CDR3 totals 16 residues. The V end lost 0 bases, the J end lost 4 bases, and 16 bases lay between the germline ends. CDR3 sequence: CASSLGNPGGGTEAFF. Here the CDR3 DNA reads TGTGCCAGCAGCTTGGGGAACCCGGGGGGGGGCACTGAAGCTTTCTTT.

The chain is built from TRBV28 and TRBJ2-7; D call uncertain. V was trimmed by 4 bases and J by 4 bases, leaving 17 bases between them. Germline V gives CDR1 MDHEN, CDR2 SYDVKM. This CDR3 region has 15 residues. CDR3 bases: TGTGCCAGCAGTTCAAGGCCGGGTACGATTTACGAGCAGTACTTC. Translating gives CASSSRPGTIYEQYF.

This chain connects TRBV10-3 to TRBJ2-7; D is perhaps TRBD2 (7 bases). From germline, CDR1 is ENHRY and CDR2 SYGVKD. The CDR3 is 15 residues long. Between the trimmed V and J ends, which lost 7 bases and 2 bases, there was a span of 18 bases. The CDR3 loop reads CAITKGGSGAYEQYF. The CDR3 coding sequence is TGTGCCATCACCAAGGGGGGGTCAGGCGCCTACGAGCAGTACTTC.

The V gene is TRBV18, the J gene TRBJ1-1; 7 nucleotides match TRBD1. CDR3 size: 12 residues. Germline V gene data show CDR1 as KGHSH and CDR2 as LQKENI. Losses at the gene ends were 5 bases for V and 8 bases for J; bases not matched to a gene: 5. The CDR3 here is CASSVRDREAFF. CDR3 nucleotides: TGTGCCAGCTCAGTCCGGGACAGAGAAGCTTTCTTT. Drawing the rest from reference TRBV18 and TRBJ1-1, the complete variable domain is NAGVMQNPRHLVRRRGQEARLRCSPMKGHSHVYWYRQLPEEGLKFMVYLQKENIIDESGMPKERFSAEFPKEGPSILRIQQVVRGDSAAYFCASSVRDREAFFGQGTRLTVV.

Comment on this clone: Compared with germline, one end of the junction differs, possibly owing to a read error. The V gene is TRBV7-2, the J gene TRBJ2-3, with 10 bases identical to TRBD2. Germline CDR1 SGHTA, CDR2 FQGNSA. CDR3 length equals 14 residues. The CDR3 protein is CASSLAGGTDTQYF. In DNA form, the CDR3 reads TGTGCCAGCAGCCTAGCGGGAGGCACAGATACGCAGTATTTT. Complete variable domain (other parts from reference TRBV7-2 and TRBJ2-3): GAGVSQSPSNKVTEKGKDVELRCDPISGHTALYWYRQSLGQGLEFLIYFQGNSAPDKSGLPSDRFSAERTGGSVSTLTIQRTQQEDSAVYLCASSLAGGTDTQYFGPGTRLTVL.

This clone was seen a few times. The chain carries TRBV3-1 (or the pseudogene TRBV3-2) and TRBJ1-2; possible D gene TRBD1, 6 bases. The CDR3 sequence is 13 residues long. Germline-derived CDR1 and CDR2 are LGHDT and YNNKEL (reference sequence). V lost 6 bases, J lost 4 bases, and 12 bases lay in between. Here the CDR3 reads CASSPTGFYGYTF. The CDR3 region has the DNA TGTGCCAGCAGTCCCACAGGGTTCTATGGCTACACCTTC.

This rearrangement joins TRBV7-6 to TRBJ2-1; D is perhaps TRBD2 (6 bases). The V gene lost 1 base and the J gene lost 1 base, with 8 bases spanning the gap. Germline V gene sequence: CDR1 SGHVS, CDR2 FNYEAQ. The CDR3 has 15 amino acids. DNA for the CDR3: TGTGCCAGCAGCTTAGACGGGAGTTCCTACAATGAGCAGTTCTTC. This encodes CASSLDGSSYNEQFF.

This clone was detected only once. This chain uses TRBV5-1 with TRBJ1-5, with D maybe TRBD1 (5 bases). The CDR3 contains 15 residues. Germline CDR1 and CDR2: SGHRS and YFSETQ. V shed 0 bases and J shed 6 bases, with 13 bases lying between them. Here the CDR3 reads CASSLGGGEGQPQHF. CDR3 nucleotides: TGCGCCAGCAGCTTGGGGGGCGGGGAGGGTCAGCCCCAGCATTTT. The full variable domain, its missing parts supplied by reference TRBV5-1 and TRBJ1-5, is KAGVTQTPRYLIKTRGQQVTLSCSPISGHRSVSWYQQTPGQGLQFLFEYFSETQRNKGNFPGRFSGRQFSNSRSEMNVSTLELGDSALYLCASSLGGGEGQPQHFGDGTRLSIL.

CDR3 sequence: CASSLRKDSGPPRQPQHF. CDR3 in DNA: TGTGCCAGCAGTTTACGAAAGGACAGTGGCCCCCCCCGGCAGCCCCAGCATTTT. This chain links TRBV28 with TRBJ1-5; tentative D call: TRBD1 (6 bases). Germline V gene data show CDR1 as MDHEN and CDR2 as SYDVKM. The CDR3 totals 18 residues. V was pared by 2 bases and J by 7 bases, with 24 bases between.